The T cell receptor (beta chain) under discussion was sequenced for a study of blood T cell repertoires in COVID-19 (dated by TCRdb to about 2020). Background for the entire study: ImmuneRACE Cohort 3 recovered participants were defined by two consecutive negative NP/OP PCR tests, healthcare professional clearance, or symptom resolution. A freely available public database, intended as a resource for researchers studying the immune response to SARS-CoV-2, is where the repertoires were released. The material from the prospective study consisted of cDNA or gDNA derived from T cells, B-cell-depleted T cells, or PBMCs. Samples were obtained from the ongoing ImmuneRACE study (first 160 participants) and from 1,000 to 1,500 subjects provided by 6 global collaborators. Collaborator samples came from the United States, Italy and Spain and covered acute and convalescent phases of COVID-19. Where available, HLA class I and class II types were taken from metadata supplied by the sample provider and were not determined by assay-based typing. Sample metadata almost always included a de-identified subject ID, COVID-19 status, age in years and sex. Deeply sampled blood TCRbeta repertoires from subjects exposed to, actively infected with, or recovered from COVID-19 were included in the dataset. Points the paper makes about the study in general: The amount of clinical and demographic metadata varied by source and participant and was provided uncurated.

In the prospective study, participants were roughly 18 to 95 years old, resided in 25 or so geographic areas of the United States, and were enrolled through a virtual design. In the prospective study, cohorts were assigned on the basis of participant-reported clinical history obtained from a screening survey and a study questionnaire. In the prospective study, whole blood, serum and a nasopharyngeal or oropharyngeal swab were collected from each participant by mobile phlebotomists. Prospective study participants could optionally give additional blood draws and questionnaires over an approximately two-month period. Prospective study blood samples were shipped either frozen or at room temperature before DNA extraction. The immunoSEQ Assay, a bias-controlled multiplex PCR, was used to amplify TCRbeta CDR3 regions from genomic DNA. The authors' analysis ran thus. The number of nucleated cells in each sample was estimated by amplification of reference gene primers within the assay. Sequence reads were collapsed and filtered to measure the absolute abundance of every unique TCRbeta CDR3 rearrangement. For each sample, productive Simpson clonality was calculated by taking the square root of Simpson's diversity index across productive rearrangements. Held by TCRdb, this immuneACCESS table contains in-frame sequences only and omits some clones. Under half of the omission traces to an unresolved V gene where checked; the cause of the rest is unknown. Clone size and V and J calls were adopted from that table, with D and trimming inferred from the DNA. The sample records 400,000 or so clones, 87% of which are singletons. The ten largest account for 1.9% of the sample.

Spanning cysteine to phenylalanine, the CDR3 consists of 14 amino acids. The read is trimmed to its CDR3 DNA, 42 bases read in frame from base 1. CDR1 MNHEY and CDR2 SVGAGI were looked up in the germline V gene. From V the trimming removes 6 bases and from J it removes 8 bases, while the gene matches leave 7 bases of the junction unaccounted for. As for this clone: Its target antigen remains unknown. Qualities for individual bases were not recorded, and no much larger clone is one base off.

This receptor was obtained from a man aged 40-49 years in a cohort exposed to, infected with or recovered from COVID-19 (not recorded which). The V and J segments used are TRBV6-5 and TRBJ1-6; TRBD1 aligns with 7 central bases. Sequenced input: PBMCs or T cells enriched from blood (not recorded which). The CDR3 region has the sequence CASRTTGTDSPLHF. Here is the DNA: TGTGCCAGCAGGACGACAGGGACCGATTCACCCCTCCACTTT.